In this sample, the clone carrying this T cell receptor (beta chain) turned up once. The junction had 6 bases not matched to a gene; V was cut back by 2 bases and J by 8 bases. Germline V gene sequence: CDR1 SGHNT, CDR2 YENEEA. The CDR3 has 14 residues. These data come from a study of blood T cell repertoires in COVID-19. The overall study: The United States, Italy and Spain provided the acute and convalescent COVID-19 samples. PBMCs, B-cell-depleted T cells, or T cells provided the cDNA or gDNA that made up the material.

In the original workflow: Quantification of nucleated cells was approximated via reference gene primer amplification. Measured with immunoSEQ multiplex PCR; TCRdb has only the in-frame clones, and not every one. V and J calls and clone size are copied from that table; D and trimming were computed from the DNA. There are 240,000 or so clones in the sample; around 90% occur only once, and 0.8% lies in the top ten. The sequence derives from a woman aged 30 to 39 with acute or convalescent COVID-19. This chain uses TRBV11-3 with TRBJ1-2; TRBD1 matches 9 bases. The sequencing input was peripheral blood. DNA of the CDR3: TGTGCCAGCAGCTTAACGAGACAGGGGGACGGCTACACCTTC. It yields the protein CASSLTRQGDGYTF. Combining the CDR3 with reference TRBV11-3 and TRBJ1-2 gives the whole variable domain EAGVVQSPRYKIIEKKQPVAFWCNPISGHNTLYWYLQNLGQGPELLIRYENEEAVDDSQLPKDRFSAERLKGVDSTLKIQPAELGDSAVYLCASSLTRQGDGYTFGSGTRLTVV.